What follows are 2 T cell receptor beta chains derived from one specimen sequenced in a study of blood T cell repertoires in COVID-19. This table comes from immunoSEQ multiplex PCR, and its TCRdb copy is limited to in-frame clones, with some not included. The sample records roughly 130,000 clones, 82% being singletons. The sample was peripheral blood. Every receptor here comes from a woman aged 65 to 85 with acute or convalescent COVID-19.

The J gene is TRBJ1-2, the V gene TRBV6-5, with D uncertain. The CDR3 has 12 residues. In germline, CDR1 is MNHEY, CDR2 SVGAGI. Trimming removed 6 bases from V and 7 bases from J, with 12 bases in between. The CDR3 bases are TGTGCCAGCAGGAAAGCCACCGGTGGCTACACCTTC. Translation gives CASRKATGGYTF.

This chain connects TRBV11-2 to TRBJ1-3; tentatively, D is TRBD1 (5 bases). V lost 3 bases and J lost 0, with 9 bases in between. Germline V gene sequence: CDR1 SGHAT, CDR2 FQNNGV. This CDR3 comprises 15 residues. The CDR3 protein is CASSLGGNSGNTIYF. The CDR3 nucleotides read TGTGCCAGCAGCTTGGGGGGGAACTCTGGAAACACCATATATTTT.